This TCR beta chain was found in a study of T-cell memory formation after mild COVID-19. V was clipped by 1 base and J by 10 bases; unmatched bases: 8. The length of the CDR3 is 15 residues. Germline V lookup: CDR1 SEHNR, CDR2 FQNEAQ (reference sequence). This clonotype was seen at least ten times. MiXCR was run by TCRdb on the 5' RACE reads, yielding one entry per CDR3 protein. The sample has 100,000 to 150,000 distinct CDR3 sequences, approximately 5.9% seen once. The chain is built from TRBV7-9 and TRBJ2-1; 9 bases agree with TRBD1. Sequencing was performed on PBMCs or a T cell subset sorted from them (not recorded which). The source of this sequence is an adult woman who had mild COVID-19 (a few samples of this study predate the infection). Cell type and time point are not known. CDR3 residues: CASSLVGQGLEEQFF. CDR3 DNA sequence: TGTGCCAGCAGCTTAGTGGGACAGGGCTTGGAAGAGCAGTTCTTC.